This T cell receptor beta chain was identified during a study of neurological immune-mediated disorders. Whole-study findings and limits: There was no association between the multiple sclerosis repertoire cluster and any clinical or MRI feature.

The germline V gene encodes CDR1 DFQATT and CDR2 SNEGSKA (reference sequence). This CDR3 is 14 amino acids long. A single record per CDR3 protein comes from TCRdb applying MiXCR to the 5' RACE reads. The data show around 62,000 distinct CDR3 sequences, approximately 4.2% seen once. This clonotype showed up just a few times. What it recognizes is unknown. The junction departs from the called germline gene at one end, perhaps through a read error. The sequenced material came from PBMCs. The clonotype was recovered from a man between 45 and 60 years old with multiple sclerosis. The J gene is TRBJ2-4, the V gene TRBV20-1; D is ambiguous. The CDR3 loop is CSAKAPTAKKIQYF. The CDR3 coding sequence is TGCAGTGCTAAAGCTCCTACAGCCAAAAAAATTCAGTACTTC.